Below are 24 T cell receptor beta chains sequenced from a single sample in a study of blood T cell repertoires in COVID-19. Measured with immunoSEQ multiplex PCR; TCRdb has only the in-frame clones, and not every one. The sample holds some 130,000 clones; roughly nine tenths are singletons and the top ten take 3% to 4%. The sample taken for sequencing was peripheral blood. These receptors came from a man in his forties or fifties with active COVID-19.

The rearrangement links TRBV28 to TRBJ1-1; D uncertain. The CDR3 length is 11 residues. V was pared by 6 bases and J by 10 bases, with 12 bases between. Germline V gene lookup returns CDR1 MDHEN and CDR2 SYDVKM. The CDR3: CASRSIRVAFF. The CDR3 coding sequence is TGTGCCAGCAGGTCCATACGGGTAGCTTTCTTT.

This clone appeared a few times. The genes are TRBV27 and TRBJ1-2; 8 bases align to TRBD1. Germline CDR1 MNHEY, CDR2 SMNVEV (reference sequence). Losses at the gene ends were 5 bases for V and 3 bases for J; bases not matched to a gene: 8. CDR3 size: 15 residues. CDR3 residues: CASSPAGTGYYGYTF. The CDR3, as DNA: TGTGCCAGCAGTCCCGCCGGGACAGGCTACTATGGCTACACCTTC.

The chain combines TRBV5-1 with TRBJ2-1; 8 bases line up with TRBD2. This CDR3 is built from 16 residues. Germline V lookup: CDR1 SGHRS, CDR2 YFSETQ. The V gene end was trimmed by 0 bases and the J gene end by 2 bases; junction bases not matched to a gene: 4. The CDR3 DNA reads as TGCGCCAGCAGCTTGGCCGCGGGGGGCCCCTACAATGAGCAGTTCTTC. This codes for CASSLAAGGPYNEQFF.

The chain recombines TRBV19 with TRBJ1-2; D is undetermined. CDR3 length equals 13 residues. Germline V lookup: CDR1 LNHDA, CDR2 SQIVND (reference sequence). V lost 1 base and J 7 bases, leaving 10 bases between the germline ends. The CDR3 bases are TGTGCCAGTAGTATAGGCCTATCAATTGGCTACACCTTC. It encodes CASSIGLSIGYTF.

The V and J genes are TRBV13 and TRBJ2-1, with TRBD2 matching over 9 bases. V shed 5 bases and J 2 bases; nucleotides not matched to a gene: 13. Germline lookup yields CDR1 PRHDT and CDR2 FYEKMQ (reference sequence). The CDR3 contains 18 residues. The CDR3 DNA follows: TGTGCCAGCAGCCCTAGGTGGGCGCGGGAGGGTACCTACAATGAGCAGTTCTTC. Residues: CASSPRWAREGTYNEQFF.

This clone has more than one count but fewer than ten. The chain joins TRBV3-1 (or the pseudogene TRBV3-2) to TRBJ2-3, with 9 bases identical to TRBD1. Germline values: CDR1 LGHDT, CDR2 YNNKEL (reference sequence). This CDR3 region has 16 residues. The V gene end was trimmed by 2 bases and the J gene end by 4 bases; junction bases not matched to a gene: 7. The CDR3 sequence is CASSQHRDRVSDTQYF. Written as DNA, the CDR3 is TGTGCCAGCAGCCAACACCGGGACAGGGTGTCAGATACGCAGTATTTT.

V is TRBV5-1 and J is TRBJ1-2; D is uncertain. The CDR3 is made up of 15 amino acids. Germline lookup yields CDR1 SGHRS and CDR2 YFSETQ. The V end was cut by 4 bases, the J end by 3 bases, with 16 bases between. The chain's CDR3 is CASSSAGSPYYGYTF. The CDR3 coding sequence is TGCGCCAGCAGCAGTGCGGGATCACCCTACTATGGCTACACCTTC.

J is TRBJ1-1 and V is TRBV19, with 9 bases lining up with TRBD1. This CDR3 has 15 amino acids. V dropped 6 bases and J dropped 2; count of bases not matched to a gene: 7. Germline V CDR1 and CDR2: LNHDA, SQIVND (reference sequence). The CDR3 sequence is CASRISTGGNTEAFF. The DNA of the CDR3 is TGTGCCAGTAGGATATCCACAGGGGGCAACACTGAAGCTTTCTTT.

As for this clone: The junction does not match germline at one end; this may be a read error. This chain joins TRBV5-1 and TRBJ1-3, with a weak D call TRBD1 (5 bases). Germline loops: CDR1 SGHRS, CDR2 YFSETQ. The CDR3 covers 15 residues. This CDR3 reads CASSLDTNSGNTIYF. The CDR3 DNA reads TGCGCCAGCAGTTTGGACACAAACTCTGGAAACACCATATATTTT.

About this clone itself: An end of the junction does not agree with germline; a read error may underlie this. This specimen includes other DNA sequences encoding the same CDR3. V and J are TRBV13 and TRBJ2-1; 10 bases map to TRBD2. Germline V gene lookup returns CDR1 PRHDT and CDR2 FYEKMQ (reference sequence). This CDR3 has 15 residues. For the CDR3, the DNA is TGTGCCAGCAGCCTAGGGACTAGCGCCTACAATGAGCAGTTCTTC. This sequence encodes CASSLGTSAYNEQFF.

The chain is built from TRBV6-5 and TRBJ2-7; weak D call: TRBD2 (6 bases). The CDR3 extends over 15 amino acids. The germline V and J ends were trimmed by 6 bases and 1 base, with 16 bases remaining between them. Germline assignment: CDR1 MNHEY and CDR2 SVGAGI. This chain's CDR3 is CASRMIPGASYEQYV. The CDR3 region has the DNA TGTGCCAGCAGAATGATCCCGGGAGCTTCCTACGAGCAGTACGTC.

The DNA of the CDR3 is TGTGCCAGCAGTTACTCGAGTGTGTACACTGAAGCTTTCTTT. Translation gives CASSYSSVYTEAFF. This chain joins TRBV6-5 and TRBJ1-1; D not resolved. Germline-derived CDR1 and CDR2 are MNHEY and SVGAGI. The length of the CDR3 is 14 residues. The V and J ends lost 0 bases and 3 bases respectively, with 8 bases between them.

CDR3 sequence (DNA): TGTGCCAGCAGCTTGACCGGGACTAGCGGGCTGAGCTCCTACAATGAGCAGTTCTTC. Translation gives CASSLTGTSGLSSYNEQFF. The rearrangement links TRBV7-8 to TRBJ2-1; 12 positions agree with TRBD2. CDR1 SGHVS and CDR2 FQNEAQ come from the germline V gene. Trimming at V came to 3 bases and at J to 0 bases, leaving 9 bases not matched to a gene. This CDR3 is 19 amino acids long.

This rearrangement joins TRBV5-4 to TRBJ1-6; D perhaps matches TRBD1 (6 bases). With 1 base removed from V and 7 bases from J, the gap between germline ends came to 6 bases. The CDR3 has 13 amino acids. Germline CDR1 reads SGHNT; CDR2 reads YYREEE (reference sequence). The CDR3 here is CASSLRGNSPLHF. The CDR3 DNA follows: TGTGCCAGCAGCTTGAGGGGGAATTCACCCCTCCACTTT.

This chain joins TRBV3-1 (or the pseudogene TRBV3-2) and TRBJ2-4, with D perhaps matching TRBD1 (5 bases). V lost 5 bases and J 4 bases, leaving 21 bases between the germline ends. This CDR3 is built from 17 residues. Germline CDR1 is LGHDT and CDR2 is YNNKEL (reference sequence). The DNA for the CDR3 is TGTGCCAGCAGCGGACACGGTCCATTTGCAAGAAAAAACATTCAGTACTTC. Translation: CASSGHGPFARKNIQYF.

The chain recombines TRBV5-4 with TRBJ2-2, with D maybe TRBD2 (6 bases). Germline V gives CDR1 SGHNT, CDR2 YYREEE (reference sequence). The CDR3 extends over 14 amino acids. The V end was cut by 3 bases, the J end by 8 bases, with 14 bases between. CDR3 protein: CASSSGLPGGELFF. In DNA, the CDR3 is TGTGCCAGCAGCTCGGGACTCCCTGGGGGGGAGCTGTTTTTT.

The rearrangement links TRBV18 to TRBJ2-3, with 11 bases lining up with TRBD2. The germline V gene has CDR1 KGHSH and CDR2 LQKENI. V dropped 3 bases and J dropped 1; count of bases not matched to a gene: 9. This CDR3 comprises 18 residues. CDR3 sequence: CASSPRLAGWRGTDTQYF. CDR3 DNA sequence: TGTGCCAGCTCACCGCGACTAGCGGGATGGAGGGGCACAGATACGCAGTATTTT.

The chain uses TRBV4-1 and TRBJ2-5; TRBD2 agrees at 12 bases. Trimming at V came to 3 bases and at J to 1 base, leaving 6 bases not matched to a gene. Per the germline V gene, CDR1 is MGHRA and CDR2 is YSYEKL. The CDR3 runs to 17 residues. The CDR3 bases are TGCGCCAGCAGCCAGGGGGGACTAGCGGGCCCCCAAGAGACCCAGTACTTC. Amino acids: CASSQGGLAGPQETQYF.

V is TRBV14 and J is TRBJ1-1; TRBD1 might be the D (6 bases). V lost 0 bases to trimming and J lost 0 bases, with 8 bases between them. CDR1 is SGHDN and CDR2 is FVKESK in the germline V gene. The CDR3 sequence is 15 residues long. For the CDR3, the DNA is TGTGCCAGCAGCCAAGATCAGGGGTTGAACACTGAAGCTTTCTTT. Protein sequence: CASSQDQGLNTEAFF.

Here the CDR3 reads CAIRLGNEQFF. The CDR3, as DNA: TGTGCCATTCGACTAGGCAATGAGCAGTTCTTC. This chain uses TRBV19 with TRBJ2-1; the D gene is possibly TRBD2 (6 bases). Germline V lookup: CDR1 LNHDA, CDR2 SQIVND (reference sequence). The CDR3 extends over 11 amino acids. Trimming left V 10 bases short and J 6 bases short, with 10 bases between.

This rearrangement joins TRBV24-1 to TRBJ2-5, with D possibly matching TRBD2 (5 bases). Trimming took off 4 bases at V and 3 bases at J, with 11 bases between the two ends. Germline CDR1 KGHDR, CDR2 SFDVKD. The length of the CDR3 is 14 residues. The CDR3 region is CATSDGLGKETQYF. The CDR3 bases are TGTGCCACCAGTGACGGACTCGGCAAAGAGACCCAGTACTTC.

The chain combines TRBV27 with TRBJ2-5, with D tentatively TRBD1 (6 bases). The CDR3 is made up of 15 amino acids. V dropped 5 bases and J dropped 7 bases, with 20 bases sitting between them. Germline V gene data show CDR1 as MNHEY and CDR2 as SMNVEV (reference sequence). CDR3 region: CASSPRGTPVLTQYF. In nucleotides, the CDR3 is TGTGCCAGCAGTCCACGAGGGACACCCGTTTTGACCCAGTACTTC.

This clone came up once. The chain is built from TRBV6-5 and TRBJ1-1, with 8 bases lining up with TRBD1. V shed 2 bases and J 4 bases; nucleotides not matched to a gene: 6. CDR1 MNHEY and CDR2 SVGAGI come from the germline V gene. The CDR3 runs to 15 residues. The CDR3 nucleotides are TGTGCCAGCAGTTACCTCAACAGGGGGATCACTGAAGCTTTCTTT. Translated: CASSYLNRGITEAFF.

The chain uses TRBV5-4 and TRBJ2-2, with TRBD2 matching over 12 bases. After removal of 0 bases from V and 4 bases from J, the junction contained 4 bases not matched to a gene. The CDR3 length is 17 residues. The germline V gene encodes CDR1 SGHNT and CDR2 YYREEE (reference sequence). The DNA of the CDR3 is TGTGCCAGCAGCTTGGCTGGACTAGCGGGGTCCACCGGGGAGCTGTTTTTT. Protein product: CASSLAGLAGSTGELFF.